What follows is one TCR beta chain and its context. Its antigen remains unknown. Between the trimmed V and J ends, which lost 7 bases and 0 bases, there was a span of 7 bases. The CDR3 is 13 amino acids. CDR1 is MNHEY and CDR2 is SVGAGI in the germline V gene. The data stem from a study of cytomegalovirus exposure and HLA in healthy donors. PCR primers comprised 60 Vbeta and 13 Jbeta primers. The repertoire was sequenced with immunoSEQ multiplex PCR; TCRdb's copy has only in-frame clones and lacks some. The table has more than 90,000 clones, 79% seen once. General study points: The study listed some 160 cytomegalovirus-associated TCR beta chains.

The TCR was taken from a woman in her late teens or twenties in good health and CMV-seropositive. The sequencing sample was made of PBMCs. The rearrangement links TRBV6-5 to TRBJ2-1; a weak D match, TRBD2 (5 bases). CDR3: CASTRGSYNEQFF. The CDR3, as DNA: TGTGCCAGCACACGGGGCTCCTACAATGAGCAGTTCTTC.